The TCR beta chain described here comes from a study of cytomegalovirus exposure and HLA in healthy donors. General study findings and limits: Information on immune exposure was restricted to one variable (CMV serostatus). Sequences of the TCR beta chain were said to predict the HLA-A and HLA-B alleles of most subjects accurately. Sequencing likely produced, as an artifact, a cluster of highly shared sequence variants. Later, TCR association rates were found to vary by HLA locus, highest for DRB1 and lowest for HLA-C.

V lost 0 bases and J lost 8, with 25 bases in between. The CDR3 is 19 amino acids. Germline CDR1 and CDR2: SGHVS and FQNEAQ. This clone was observed a single time. The antigen is not known. PCR involved 60 Vbeta and 13 Jbeta primers. Method: immunoSEQ multiplex PCR; TCRdb's copy keeps in-frame clones and lacks some. In the table there are fewer than 150,000 clones, 70% to 85% of which are singletons. This receptor was identified in a woman aged 40 to 50 in good health and CMV-seropositive. The genes are TRBV7-8 and TRBJ1-4; perhaps TRBD1 as D (6 bases). The sequencing sample was made of PBMCs. CDR3 protein: CASSLALRGGPSRWEKLFF. The CDR3 DNA is TGTGCCAGCAGCTTAGCTCTCAGGGGCGGACCTAGTCGTTGGGAAAAACTGTTTTTT. Filled out from reference TRBV7-8 and TRBJ1-4, the complete variable domain reads GAGVSQSPRYKVAKRGQDVALRCDPISGHVSLFWYQQALGQGPEFLTYFQNEAQLDKSGLPSDRFFAERPEGSVSTLKIQRTQQEDSAVYLCASSLALRGGPSRWEKLFFGSGTQLSVL.